This entry lists 13 T cell receptor beta chains sequenced from one sample in a study of radiotherapy plus CTLA-4 blockade in lung cancer. Assay used: immunoSEQ multiplex PCR; TCRdb lists only in-frame clones, some missing. Of roughly 40,000 clones in the sample, approximately 79% were seen once. The sample in question was peripheral blood, obtained from a patient treated with radiotherapy plus ipilimumab. The receptors here all came from a human donor with non-small cell lung cancer that progressed on radiotherapy plus ipilimumab.

V and J are TRBV6-5 and TRBJ2-7, with D perhaps matching TRBD1 (5 bases). V was trimmed by 2 bases and J by 5 bases, leaving 16 bases between them. The CDR3 extends over 15 amino acids. CDR1 and CDR2 (germline): MNHEY, SVGAGI. The DNA for the CDR3 is TGTGCCAGCAGTTACATGGGGTGGGGCGGCCACGAGCAGTACTTC. Translating gives CASSYMGWGGHEQYF.

The chain uses TRBV10-3 and TRBJ1-2, with D possibly TRBD1 on 5 matching bases. The CDR3 consists of 14 residues. The ends were cut back, 4 bases at V and 4 bases at J, with 13 bases in the middle. In germline, CDR1 is ENHRY, CDR2 SYGVKD. The CDR3, as DNA: TGTGCCATCAGTGCTACCGGCGGGACCTATGGCTACACCTTC. Amino acid sequence: CAISATGGTYGYTF.

Only one count was recorded for this clone. The V and J genes are TRBV19 and TRBJ1-1; D is uncertain. The CDR3 consists of 18 residues. Trimming removed 0 bases at V and 3 bases at J, with 20 bases between. Per the germline V gene, CDR1 is LNHDA and CDR2 is SQIVND (reference sequence). CDR3 sequence reads: CASSIDGPEPVYHTEAFF. CDR3 sequence (DNA): TGTGCCAGTAGTATAGATGGCCCGGAGCCCGTCTACCACACTGAAGCTTTCTTT.

The chain links TRBV5-1 to TRBJ2-6; 7 bases map to TRBD1. In germline, CDR1 is SGHRS, CDR2 YFSETQ. CDR3 length: 16 amino acids. V was pared by 4 bases and J by 0 bases, with 4 bases of the junction left unmatched. For the CDR3, the DNA is TGCGCCAGCAGCACGGGACAGCCCTCTGGGGCCAACGTCCTGACTTTC. This codes for CASSTGQPSGANVLTF. The entire variable domain, with the rest obtained from reference TRBV5-1 and TRBJ2-6, is as follows: KAGVTQTPRYLIKTRGQQVTLSCSPISGHRSVSWYQQTPGQGLQFLFEYFSETQRNKGNFPGRFSGRQFSNSRSEMNVSTLELGDSALYLCASSTGQPSGANVLTFGAGSRLTVL.

This clone was seen only once. V and J are TRBV6-6 and TRBJ2-7, with unresolved D. Looked up from germline, CDR1 is MNHNY and CDR2 is SVGAGI (reference sequence). The CDR3 has 14 amino acids. Trimming removed 1 base from V and 3 bases from J, with 10 bases in between. The CDR3 protein is CASSYFPRGYEQYF. CDR3 coding DNA: TGTGCCAGCAGTTACTTCCCCAGAGGCTACGAGCAGTACTTC.

This rearrangement joins TRBV28 to TRBJ2-2; 15 positions match TRBD2. Trimming at V came to 5 bases and at J to 6 bases, leaving 7 bases not matched to a gene. From germline, CDR1 is MDHEN and CDR2 SYDVKM. The CDR3 sequence is 17 residues long. The CDR3 here is CASSKWGLAGGPGELFF. The CDR3, as DNA: TGTGCCAGCAGTAAATGGGGACTAGCGGGGGGCCCCGGGGAGCTGTTTTTT.

A word on this clone: This same CDR3 is encoded by further DNA sequences in the sample. The rearrangement uses TRBV4-2 and TRBJ1-2, with D possibly TRBD1 on 5 matching bases. Trimming shortened V by 2 bases and J by 4 bases, and 11 bases separated the two germline ends. This CDR3 has 14 amino acids. CDR1 is LGHNA, CDR2 YNFKEQ, per germline. The CDR3 reads CASSQPDSSYGYTF. The CDR3 nucleotides are TGTGCCAGCAGCCAACCCGACAGCTCCTATGGCTACACCTTC.

The gene calls are TRBV10-1 and TRBJ2-3; TRBD1 might be the D (5 bases). The CDR3 length is 14 residues. V lost 0 bases and J lost 1, with 5 bases in between. Per germline, CDR1 WNHNN and CDR2 SYGVQD (reference sequence). The CDR3 DNA is TGCGCCAGCAGTGAGTCGACAGGCACAGATACGCAGTATTTT. Amino acid sequence: CASSESTGTDTQYF.

This chain links TRBV10-1 with TRBJ1-2, with TRBD1 matching over 7 bases. V shed 2 bases, J shed 8 bases, and the junction held 8 bases outside the gene matches. The germline V gene has CDR1 WNHNN and CDR2 SYGVQD (reference sequence). The CDR3 covers 14 residues. The CDR3 DNA reads TGCGCCAGCAGTGAGGCAACAGGGGCGGGCGGCTACACCTTC. Translating it yields CASSEATGAGGYTF.

V usage is TRBV10-1 and J usage is TRBJ1-4; TRBD1 agrees at 9 bases. The CDR3 covers 17 residues. The V gene's germline CDR1 is WNHNN and CDR2 SYGVQD (reference sequence). V lost 5 bases to trimming and J lost 8 bases; unmatched junction nucleotides: 15. As DNA, the CDR3 is TGCGCCAGCAGTCCACTAAAATGCGACAGGGGGTACGAAAAACTGTTTTTT. It yields the protein CASSPLKCDRGYEKLFF.

This clone was detected a few times. The CDR3 region is CASSGQVYGYTF. CDR3 in DNA: TGTGCCAGCAGCGGACAGGTCTATGGCTACACCTTC. The chain combines TRBV6-1 with TRBJ1-2, with 7 nucleotides matching TRBD1. The trim removed 6 bases at V and 4 bases at J, leaving 2 bases unmatched. The germline CDR1 and CDR2 sequences are MNHNS and SASEGT. The CDR3 has 12 residues.

The V call is TRBV7-8, the J call TRBJ1-1; no firm D call. This CDR3 is built from 14 residues. V gave up 5 bases and J gave up 0 bases, with 10 bases separating them. Germline lookup yields CDR1 SGHVS and CDR2 FQNEAQ. The CDR3 DNA reads TGTGCCAGCAGCCCGCAGACACTGAACACTGAAGCTTTCTTT. Translated: CASSPQTLNTEAFF.

Points on this clone: The sample has other DNA sequences that encode this CDR3 too. V and J are TRBV10-2 and TRBJ2-3; the D gene is possibly TRBD2 (5 bases). V lost 5 bases to trimming and J lost 2 bases, with 11 bases between them. The CDR3 totals 14 residues. The germline gives CDR1 WSHSY, CDR2 SAAADI. The CDR3 is CASSTSGLTDTQYF. In nucleotides, the CDR3 is TGCGCCAGCAGTACAAGCGGCCTCACAGATACGCAGTATTTT.